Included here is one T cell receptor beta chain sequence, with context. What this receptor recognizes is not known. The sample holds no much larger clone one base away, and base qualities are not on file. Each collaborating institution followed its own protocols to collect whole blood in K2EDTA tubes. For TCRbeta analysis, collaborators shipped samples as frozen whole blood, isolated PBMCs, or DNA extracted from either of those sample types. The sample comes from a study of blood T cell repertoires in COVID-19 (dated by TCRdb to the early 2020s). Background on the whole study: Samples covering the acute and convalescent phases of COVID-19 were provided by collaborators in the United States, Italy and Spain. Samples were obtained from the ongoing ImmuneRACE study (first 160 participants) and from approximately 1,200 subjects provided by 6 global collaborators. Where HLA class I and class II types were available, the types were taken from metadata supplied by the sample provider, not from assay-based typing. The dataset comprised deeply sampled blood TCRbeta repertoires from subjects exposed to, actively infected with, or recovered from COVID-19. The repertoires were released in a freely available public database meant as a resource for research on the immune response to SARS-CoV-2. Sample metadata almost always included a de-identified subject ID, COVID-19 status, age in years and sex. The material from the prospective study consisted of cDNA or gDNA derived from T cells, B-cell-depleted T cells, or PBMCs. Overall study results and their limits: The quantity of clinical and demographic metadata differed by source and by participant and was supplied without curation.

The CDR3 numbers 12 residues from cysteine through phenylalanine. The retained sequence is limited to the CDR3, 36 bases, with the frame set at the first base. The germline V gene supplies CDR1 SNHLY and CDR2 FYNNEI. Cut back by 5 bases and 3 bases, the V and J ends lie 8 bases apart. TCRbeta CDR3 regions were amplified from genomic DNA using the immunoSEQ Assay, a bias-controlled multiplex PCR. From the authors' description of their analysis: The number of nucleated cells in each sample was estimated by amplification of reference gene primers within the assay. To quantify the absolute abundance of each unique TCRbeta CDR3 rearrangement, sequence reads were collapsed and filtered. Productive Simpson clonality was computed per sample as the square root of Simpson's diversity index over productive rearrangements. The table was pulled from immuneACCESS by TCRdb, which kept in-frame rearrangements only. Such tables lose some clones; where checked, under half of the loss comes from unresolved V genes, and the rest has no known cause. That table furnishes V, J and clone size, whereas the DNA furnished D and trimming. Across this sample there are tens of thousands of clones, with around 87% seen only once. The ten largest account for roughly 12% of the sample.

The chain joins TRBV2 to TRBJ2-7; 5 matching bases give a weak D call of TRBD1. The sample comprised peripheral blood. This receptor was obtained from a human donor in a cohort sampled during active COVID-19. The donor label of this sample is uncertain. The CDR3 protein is CASSSQGYEQYF. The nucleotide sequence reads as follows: TGTGCCAGCAGTTCCCAGGGCTACGAGCAGTACTTC.